This T cell receptor (beta chain) emerged from a study of T cells in Graves' hyperthyroidism and ophthalmopathy. General study points: Onset of ophthalmopathy came a median approximately 6 months after the model predicted it. Stable hyperthyroidism and ophthalmopathy were separated using 13 V-J signatures. Among clonotypes expanded in thyroid above 0.001, most were also found in blood.

Regions amplified from RNA transcripts were the TCR beta CDR3 regions. The primer set for the first-round RT-PCR of the TCR CDR3 was HTBI. TCRdb re-analysed the multiplex PCR reads in MiXCR, keeping a single row per CDR3 protein. The table shows approximately 510,000 distinct CDR3 sequences, with approximately 49% occurring only once. Used for diagnoses were clinical symptoms, serum thyroxine and TRAb, thyroid ultrasound and orbital computed tomography. This CDR3 is built from 15 residues. The germline V gene encodes CDR1 WSHSY and CDR2 SAAADI. Trimming shortened V by 5 bases and J by 5 bases, and 18 bases separated the two germline ends. A single count supports this clonotype. Its antigen is currently unknown.

The chain recombines TRBV10-2 with TRBJ2-5; TRBD2 is a possible D gene (5 bases). The sequenced material came from peripheral blood or thyroid tissue (not recorded which). This clonotype was sampled from an adult woman with Graves' disease, either hyperthyroidism or ophthalmopathy (not recorded which). DNA for the CDR3: TGCGCCAGCAGTACCTCCTGGCGGGCCCTGGAGACCCAGTACTTC. Residues: CASSTSWRALETQYF.